This entry concerns a single T cell receptor (beta chain). The specificity of this receptor is unknown. No clone much larger than this one lies a single base away; base qualities are absent. The library was obtained by RT-PCR. Instrument on record: Illumina HiSeq 2500. TCRdb took the public reads, trimmed them with fastp at Q25, ran MiXCR for clone calling and kept in-frame beta chains. Identical CDR3 proteins give one entry, which carries the most common genes and DNA. The sample profile shows 600,000 to 700,000 distinct CDR3 sequences; around 15% of them were found once. The top ten clonotypes cover 7.5% to 8% of the sample. At the junction V is shortened by 5 bases and J by 1 base, with 7 bases in between. As encoded in the germline V gene, CDR1 is KGHDR while CDR2 is SFDVKD. The CDR3, cysteine through phenylalanine, is 13 amino acids long. Only CDR3 DNA is held: 39 bases, read in frame from base 1.

The data originate from a study of response to subunit inactivated influenza vaccine (dated by TCRdb to about 2018). Context from the whole study: The study used deep quantitative T cell receptor repertoire profiling to track responses to a trivalent subunit inactivated influenza vaccine.

General findings and caveats noted by the study authors: The authors suggested that each seasonal influenza vaccination may recruit only a limited number of new T cells.

This TCR came from a man aged 45 to 65 who received an inactivated influenza vaccine. Donor details come from another sample of the same person, matched by shared clones. The chain links TRBV24-1 with TRBJ2-5; no D gene can be assigned with confidence. Sequenced here: PBMCs from blood, sampled 14 days before vaccination. The CDR3 amino acid sequence is: CATSGTIQETQYF. The DNA sequence reads TGTGCCACCAGTGGGACGATCCAAGAGACCCAGTACTTC.